Shown below are 29 T cell receptor beta chains from a single sample sequenced in a study of T-cell reconstitution after alpha-beta-depleted transplantation in children. Preparing the TCRbeta library involved the use of unique molecular identifiers. TCRdb redid the calling of the PCR reads with MiXCR, one entry per CDR3 protein. This sample has about 500,000 distinct CDR3 sequences, with less than 35% found just once. This sample comprised PBMCs from the stem cell graft donor, obtained from the stem cell graft. The receptors shown here come from a human donor who donated a stem cell graft to a child with aplastic anemia.

This clonotype was detected only a few times. The chain is built from TRBV7-8 and TRBJ1-1; D might be TRBD1 (5 bases). V lost 5 bases to trimming and J lost 5 bases, with 12 bases between them. Germline CDR1 is SGHVS and CDR2 is FQNEAQ. The CDR3 runs to 13 residues. The CDR3 reads CASSPAGRTEAFF. The DNA of the CDR3 is TGTGCCAGCAGCCCCGCAGGGCGGACTGAAGCTTTCTTT.

Details on this clonotype: One junction end disagrees with the germline gene, perhaps due to a read error. The chain uses TRBV30 and TRBJ1-2; 7 nucleotides line up with TRBD1. This CDR3 comprises 13 residues. The germline CDR1 and CDR2 sequences are GTSNPN and SVGIG (reference sequence). CDR3 residues: CAWSRQGKVAHNF. The CDR3 region has the DNA TGTGCCTGGAGTCGACAGGGAAAAGTAGCCCACAACTTC.

This clonotype was counted only a few times. This chain uses TRBV12-3 or TRBV12-4 with TRBJ1-5; D is ambiguous. Trimming stripped 1 base from V and 7 bases from J, with 8 bases between. The CDR3 runs 13 residues. Here the CDR3 DNA reads TGTGCCAGCAGTTTAGGTGAGGACCAGCCCCAGCATTTT. Translating gives CASSLGEDQPQHF.

The chain combines TRBV30 with TRBJ2-1; 13 bases fit TRBD2. CDR3 size: 15 residues. V dropped 5 bases and J dropped 6; count of bases not matched to a gene: 7. The germline V gene has CDR1 GTSNPN and CDR2 SVGIG (reference sequence). The DNA of the CDR3 is TGTGCCTGGGAGGGACTAGCGGGACAGAGCAATGAGCAGTTCTTC. Translation gives CAWEGLAGQSNEQFF. Based on the CDR3 plus reference TRBV30 and TRBJ2-1, the full variable domain is SQTIHQWPATLVQPVGSPLSLECTVEGTSNPNLYWYRQAAGRGLQLLFYSVGIGQISSEVPQNLSASRPQDRQFILSSKKLLLSDSGFYLCAWEGLAGQSNEQFFGPGTRLTVL.

The chain carries TRBV28 and TRBJ2-7; no clear D gene. Per germline, CDR1 MDHEN and CDR2 SYDVKM. This CDR3 comprises 12 residues. V lost 2 bases and J 2 bases, leaving 4 bases between the germline ends. The CDR3 loop reads CASSLHTYEQYF. DNA of the CDR3: TGTGCCAGCAGTTTACACACCTACGAGCAGTACTTC.

The V and J genes are TRBV12-3 or TRBV12-4 and TRBJ2-3, with unresolved D. The CDR3 runs to 15 residues. Trimming shortened V by 3 bases and J by 6 bases, and 16 bases separated the two germline ends. CDR3 region: CASSLMSPGMDTQYF. CDR3 DNA: TGTGCCAGCAGTTTGATGTCACCCGGCATGGATACGCAGTATTTT.

This clonotype was seen a handful of times. The chain couples TRBV20-1 to TRBJ2-3; 10 nucleotides line up with TRBD2. Germline V gene sequence: CDR1 DFQATT, CDR2 SNEGSKA (reference sequence). This CDR3 is built from 14 residues. V was pared by 6 bases and J by 7 bases, with 10 bases of the junction left unmatched. This CDR3 reads CSARQREGPYTQYF. Written as DNA, the CDR3 is TGCAGTGCCAGACAGCGGGAGGGCCCCTATACGCAGTATTTT.

This chain uses TRBV20-1 with TRBJ2-3; D is ambiguous. V shed 0 bases and J shed 4 bases, with 8 bases lying between them. Germline V lookup: CDR1 DFQATT, CDR2 SNEGSKA (reference sequence). This CDR3 comprises 13 residues. CDR3 nucleotides: TGCAGTGCTAGAGATTTCAGCGCAGATACGCAGTATTTT. As protein: CSARDFSADTQYF.

CDR3 residues: CASSRDRGVGYEQYF. In DNA, the CDR3 is TGTGCCAGCAGTAGGGACAGGGGAGTGGGGTACGAGCAGTACTTC. The rearrangement uses TRBV12-3 or TRBV12-4 and TRBJ2-7; 10 bases are a match to TRBD1. This CDR3 region has 15 residues. Losses at the gene ends were 5 bases for V and 4 bases for J; bases not matched to a gene: 8.

The chain has TRBV18 and TRBJ1-1; 10 nucleotides align to TRBD1. CDR1 is KGHSH and CDR2 is LQKENI in the germline V gene. This CDR3 contains 14 residues. Germline trimming cut 2 bases from V and 11 bases from J; bases unmatched to any gene: 8. In DNA form, the CDR3 reads TGTGCCAGCTCACCAGGGACAGGGGATAGGGACGCTTTCTTT. Its translation: CASSPGTGDRDAFF. Complete variable domain (other parts from reference TRBV18 and TRBJ1-1): NAGVMQNPRHLVRRRGQEARLRCSPMKGHSHVYWYRQLPEEGLKFMVYLQKENIIDESGMPKERFSAEFPKEGPSILRIQQVVRGDSAAYFCASSPGTGDRDAFFGQGTRLTVV.

This chain links TRBV29-1 with TRBJ2-1; no clear D gene. The CDR3 runs 12 residues. The V and J ends lost 1 base and 7 bases respectively, with 8 bases between them. Germline loops: CDR1 SQVTM, CDR2 ANQGSEA. The CDR3: CSVEVLGNEQFF. CDR3 DNA: TGCAGCGTTGAAGTCCTGGGGAATGAGCAGTTCTTC.

This clonotype turned up a few times. The CDR3 loop is CASSFREANSPLHF. CDR3 nucleotides: TGTGCCAGCAGCTTCAGAGAAGCTAATTCACCCCTCCACTTT. This chain joins TRBV7-9 and TRBJ1-6; no reliable D call. The CDR3 runs to 14 residues. In germline, CDR1 is SEHNR, CDR2 FQNEAQ (reference sequence). Trimming shortened V by 3 bases and J by 6 bases, and 9 bases separated the two germline ends. Together with reference TRBV7-9 and TRBJ1-6, the CDR3 gives the full variable domain: DTGVSQNPRHKITKRGQNVTFRCDPISEHNRLYWYRQTLGQGPEFLTYFQNEAQLEKSRLLSDRFSAERPKGSFSTLEIQRTEQGDSAMYLCASSFREANSPLHFGNGTRLTVT.

This clonotype occurred a few times. The chain joins TRBV7-9 to TRBJ2-3, with 9 positions matching TRBD2. Germline V gives CDR1 SEHNR, CDR2 FQNEAQ (reference sequence). This CDR3 is 15 amino acids long. V trimming: 2 bases; J trimming: 6 bases; junction bases outside the gene matches: 6. The CDR3 loop reads CASSLLAGGLDTQYF. The CDR3 DNA reads TGTGCCAGCAGCTTACTCGCGGGAGGGCTGGATACGCAGTATTTT.

The sample holds a few counts of this clonotype. The V and J genes are TRBV6-2 or TRBV6-3 and TRBJ2-5; 8 nucleotides align to TRBD2. CDR3 length: 17 residues. Germline V gene sequence: CDR1 MNHEY, CDR2 SVGEGT. Trimming cost V 6 bases and J 5 bases; bases outside gene matches: 17. CDR3 protein: CASSLRRTSGREETQYF. The DNA for the CDR3 is TGTGCCAGCAGCTTACGACGCACTAGCGGAAGGGAGGAGACCCAGTACTTC.

The table lists this clonotype with a few counts. The chain is built from TRBV7-9 and TRBJ2-3; D call uncertain. The ends were cut back, 1 base at V and 4 bases at J, with 15 bases in the middle. The CDR3 covers 16 residues. The germline gives CDR1 SEHNR, CDR2 FQNEAQ (reference sequence). The DNA for the CDR3 is TGTGCCAGCAGCTTAGGGAATGCTAACAGCGCAGATACGCAGTATTTT. This sequence encodes CASSLGNANSADTQYF.

The rearrangement joins TRBV28 to TRBJ2-1, with D possibly being TRBD1 (6 bases). Per the germline V gene, CDR1 is MDHEN and CDR2 is SYDVKM. Trimming took 6 bases from V and 12 from J, leaving 24 bases between them. This CDR3 contains 15 residues. The CDR3 protein is CASSSTGTSTMRQFF. As DNA, the CDR3 is TGTGCCAGCAGCTCGACAGGCACCTCTACAATGAGGCAGTTCTTC.

The V call is TRBV12-3 or TRBV12-4, the J call TRBJ1-4; 7 bases map to TRBD1. V lost 6 bases and J lost 8; bases outside the gene matches: 9. This CDR3 is built from 14 residues. The CDR3 nucleotides are TGTGCCAGCAGGGACACAGGGGTCGGAGAAAAACTGTTTTTT. It specifies CASRDTGVGEKLFF.

CDR3 protein: CSAKDTTSYEQYF. The CDR3 bases are TGCAGTGCAAAGGACACTACCTCCTACGAGCAGTACTTC. The chain combines TRBV20-1 with TRBJ2-7, with D perhaps matching TRBD1 (5 bases). Germline V lookup: CDR1 DFQATT, CDR2 SNEGSKA (reference sequence). The germline V and J ends were trimmed by 6 bases and 0 bases, with 12 bases remaining between them. The CDR3 contains 13 residues.

This sequence joins TRBV20-1 and TRBJ1-5; TRBD1 matches at 9 bases. Germline loops: CDR1 DFQATT, CDR2 SNEGSKA (reference sequence). The CDR3 is 15 amino acids. The trim removed 5 bases at V and 1 base at J, leaving 6 bases unmatched. The CDR3 is CSAPDRGLSNQPQHF. DNA for the CDR3: TGCAGTGCTCCCGACAGGGGGTTGAGCAATCAGCCCCAGCATTTT.

The chain employs TRBV11-1 and TRBJ2-7; the match to TRBD2 covers 8 bases. CDR1 is SGHAT, CDR2 FQDESV, per germline (reference sequence). This CDR3 is built from 15 residues. J gave up 2 bases and V 2 bases, and 5 bases lay outside the gene matches. The CDR3 DNA is TGTGCCAGCAGCTTACAGGGACTAGGAGCCTACGAGCAGTACTTC. Its translation: CASSLQGLGAYEQYF.

The rearrangement joins TRBV6-5 to TRBJ2-7; no clear D gene. CDR3 length: 11 residues. The V gene lost 6 bases and the J gene lost 2 bases, with 5 bases spanning the gap. Germline assignment: CDR1 MNHEY and CDR2 SVGAGI. As DNA, the CDR3 is TGTGCCAGCAGGGGTGCCTACGAGCAGTACTTC. Protein: CASRGAYEQYF.

The rearrangement uses TRBV27 and TRBJ1-2; 7 bases align to TRBD1. V trimming: 6 bases; J trimming: 4 bases; junction bases outside the gene matches: 8. Germline CDR1 is MNHEY and CDR2 is SMNVEV (reference sequence). CDR3 size: 14 residues. CDR3 sequence: CASSLNRDSYGYTF. As DNA, the CDR3 is TGTGCCAGCAGCCTAAATCGGGACAGCTATGGCTACACCTTC.

This clonotype was observed a few times. The chain joins TRBV5-1 to TRBJ2-2; D call uncertain. Trimming removed 0 bases at V and 2 bases at J, with 11 bases between. Germline lookup yields CDR1 SGHRS and CDR2 YFSETQ. The CDR3 runs 16 residues. This chain's CDR3 is CASSLGLELNTGELFF. For the CDR3, the DNA is TGCGCCAGCAGCTTGGGTCTGGAGCTCAACACCGGGGAGCTGTTTTTT. Full variable domain (outside the CDR3, taken from reference TRBV5-1 and TRBJ2-2): KAGVTQTPRYLIKTRGQQVTLSCSPISGHRSVSWYQQTPGQGLQFLFEYFSETQRNKGNFPGRFSGRQFSNSRSEMNVSTLELGDSALYLCASSLGLELNTGELFFGEGSRLTVL.

This clonotype was counted only a few times. CDR3 loop: CASSLVTNEQFF. CDR3 in DNA: TGTGCCAGCAGCTTGGTAACCAATGAGCAGTTCTTC. The chain employs TRBV5-4 and TRBJ2-1; D not resolved. Germline-derived CDR1 and CDR2 are SGHNT and YYREEE (reference sequence). The V and J ends lost 0 bases and 6 bases respectively, with 4 bases between them. The CDR3 is made up of 12 amino acids.

This chain joins TRBV4-3 and TRBJ2-3; TRBD2 matches at 12 bases. The J segment lost 0 bases and the V segment lost 5 bases, leaving 9 bases of the junction unmatched. This CDR3 is 18 amino acids long. Germline V gene data show CDR1 as LGHNA and CDR2 as YSLEER. The CDR3 reads CASSSPASGRASTDTQYF. The CDR3 DNA is TGCGCCAGCAGCTCCCCGGCTAGCGGGAGGGCTAGCACAGATACGCAGTATTTT.

The chain recombines TRBV9 with TRBJ1-3; 10 bases are a match to TRBD1. This CDR3 region has 16 residues. Germline CDR1 and CDR2: SGDLS and YYNGEE. J lost 9 bases, V lost 4 bases, and 13 bases had no gene match. The CDR3 DNA sequence: TGTGCCAGCAGCCCCGGGACAGGGGCGAAGTTTCGCACCATATATTTT. Translation gives CASSPGTGAKFRTIYF. Full variable domain (rest looked up from reference TRBV9 and TRBJ1-3): DSGVTQTPKHLITATGQRVTLRCSPRSGDLSVYWYQQSLDQGLQFLIQYYNGEERAKGNILERFSAQQFPDLHSELNLSSLELGDSALYFCASSPGTGAKFRTIYFGEGSWLTVV.

This chain uses TRBV20-1 with TRBJ2-7; weak D call: TRBD1 (5 bases). This CDR3 comprises 13 residues. V shed 6 bases and J shed 4 bases, with 16 bases lying between them. CDR1 and CDR2 (germline): DFQATT, SNEGSKA (reference sequence). CDR3 bases: TGCAGTGCCACCCAGACAGATTTATACGAGCAGTACGTC. This codes for CSATQTDLYEQYV.

The J gene is TRBJ1-6, the V gene TRBV28; 9 nucleotides line up with TRBD1. The V gene's germline CDR1 is MDHEN and CDR2 SYDVKM. This CDR3 contains 14 residues. J lost 14 bases, V lost 11 bases, and 16 bases had no gene match. CDR3 sequence: CAHARDRVGSTLHF. The CDR3 coding sequence is TGTGCCCACGCGAGGGACAGGGTAGGGTCCACCCTCCACTTT. Full variable domain (rest looked up from reference TRBV28 and TRBJ1-6): DVKVTQSSRYLVKRTGEKVFLECVQDMDHENMFWYRQDPGLGLRLIYFSYDVKMKEKGDIPEGYSVSREKKERFSLILESASTNQTSMYLCAHARDRVGSTLHFGNGTRLTVT.

This clonotype was seen ten or more times. This sequence joins TRBV29-1 and TRBJ1-1; D possibly corresponds to TRBD1 (6 bases). Trimming took off 5 bases at V and 1 base at J, with 11 bases between the two ends. The CDR3 length is 13 residues. Germline-derived CDR1 and CDR2 are SQVTM and ANQGSEA. The CDR3 spells CSVKGGGNTEAFF. Written as DNA, the CDR3 is TGCAGCGTTAAGGGGGGGGGGAACACTGAAGCTTTCTTT.